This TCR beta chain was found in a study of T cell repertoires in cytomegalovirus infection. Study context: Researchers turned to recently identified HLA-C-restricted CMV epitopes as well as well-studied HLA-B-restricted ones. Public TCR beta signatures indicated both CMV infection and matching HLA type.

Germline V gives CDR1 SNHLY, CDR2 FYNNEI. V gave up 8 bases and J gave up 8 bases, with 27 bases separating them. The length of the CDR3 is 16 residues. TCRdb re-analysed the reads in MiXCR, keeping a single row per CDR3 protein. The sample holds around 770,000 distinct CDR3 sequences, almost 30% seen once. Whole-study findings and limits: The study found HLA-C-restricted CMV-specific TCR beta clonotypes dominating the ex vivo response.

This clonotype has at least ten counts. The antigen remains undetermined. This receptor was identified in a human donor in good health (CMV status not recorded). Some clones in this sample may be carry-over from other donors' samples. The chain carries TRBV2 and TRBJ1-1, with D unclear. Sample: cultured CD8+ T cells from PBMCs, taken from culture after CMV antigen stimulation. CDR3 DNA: TGTGCCAGCGAGCGGCACGAGGACGCCAGCAGTCGGGAAGCTTTCTTT. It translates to CASERHEDASSREAFF.